Listed below are T cell receptor beta chains from one sample, sequenced in a study of identifying expanded T cells in peripheral blood. The method was immunoSEQ multiplex PCR; TCRdb's version includes in-frame clones alone and lacks a portion of them. The sample records 55,000 to 80,000 clones, around 86% being singletons. Sequencing was carried out using blood. These TCRs come from a person between 18 and 70 years old in good health. CDR3s include the opening cysteine and the closing phenylalanine or tryptophan. The order of the fields is clone size, V gene, D gene, J gene, CDR3 protein, CDR3 DNA. A D gene is named only where the DNA matches it firmly. The size field is filled for only some rows; it gives once, few, many or a size class.

clone_size: few
v_call: TRBV2
d_call: .
j_call: TRBJ1-6
cdr3_aa: CASSEGQGNSPLHF
cdr3_nt: TGTGCCAGCAGTGAAGGGCAGGGGAATTCACCCCTCCACTTT

clone_size: .
v_call: TRBV10-3
d_call: .
j_call: TRBJ2-7
cdr3_aa: CAISGGDYEQYF
cdr3_nt: TGTGCCATCAGTGGCGGAGACTACGAGCAGTACTTC

clone_size: .
v_call: TRBV7-9
d_call: .
j_call: TRBJ2-3
cdr3_aa: CASSLVSGGTTDTQYF
cdr3_nt: TGTGCCAGCAGCTTAGTTTCGGGTGGCACTACAGATACGCAGTATTTT

clone_size: .
v_call: TRBV6-1
d_call: .
j_call: TRBJ1-1
cdr3_aa: CASSMGRGLTEAFF
cdr3_nt: TGTGCCAGCAGTATGGGACGTGGGCTCACTGAAGCTTTCTTT

clone_size: few
v_call: TRBV2
d_call: TRBD2
j_call: TRBJ2-3
cdr3_aa: CASSAGTSRTTQYF
cdr3_nt: TGTGCCAGCAGCGCCGGGACTAGCCGGACTACGCAGTATTTT

clone_size: .
v_call: TRBV4-1
d_call: .
j_call: TRBJ1-1
cdr3_aa: CASSRPGGQNTEAFF
cdr3_nt: TGCGCCAGCAGCCGCCCCGGTGGCCAGAACACTGAAGCTTTCTTT

clone_size: few
v_call: TRBV7-2
d_call: .
j_call: TRBJ2-1
cdr3_aa: CASSSPGLGPYNEQFF
cdr3_nt: TGTGCCAGCAGCTCCCCAGGGCTAGGCCCCTACAATGAGCAGTTCTTC

clone_size: few
v_call: TRBV11-2
d_call: .
j_call: TRBJ1-1
cdr3_aa: CASSLAQGGTEAFF
cdr3_nt: TGTGCCAGCAGCTTAGCGCAGGGCGGCACTGAAGCTTTCTTT

clone_size: once
v_call: TRBV5-1
d_call: .
j_call: TRBJ1-1
cdr3_aa: CASSPQRGMNTEAFF
cdr3_nt: TGCGCCAGCAGCCCCCAAAGGGGCATGAACACTGAAGCTTTCTTT

clone_size: .
v_call: TRBV4-2
d_call: .
j_call: TRBJ1-4
cdr3_aa: CASSRGVSEKLFF
cdr3_nt: TGTGCCAGCAGCCGGGGGGTATCCGAAAAACTGTTTTTT

clone_size: .
v_call: TRBV18
d_call: .
j_call: TRBJ1-4
cdr3_aa: CASSPQNGNEKLFF
cdr3_nt: TGTGCCAGCTCACCTCAGAACGGGAATGAAAAACTGTTTTTT

clone_size: .
v_call: TRBV14
d_call: .
j_call: TRBJ2-3
cdr3_aa: CASSREQRPSDVYF
cdr3_nt: TGTGCCAGCAGCCGGGAACAGCGACCGTCGGATGTGTATTTT

clone_size: .
v_call: TRBV18
d_call: TRBD1
j_call: TRBJ2-3
cdr3_aa: CASSQDRPSTDTQYF
cdr3_nt: TGTGCCAGCTCGCAGGACAGGCCGAGCACAGATACGCAGTATTTT

clone_size: .
v_call: TRBV2
d_call: .
j_call: TRBJ1-1
cdr3_aa: CASSAETEAFF
cdr3_nt: TGTGCCAGCAGTGCGGAGACTGAAGCTTTCTTT

clone_size: few
v_call: TRBV27
d_call: TRBD1
j_call: TRBJ1-6
cdr3_aa: CASRVGTGVNSPLHF
cdr3_nt: TGTGCCAGCAGAGTAGGGACAGGGGTCAATTCACCCCTCCACTTT

clone_size: .
v_call: TRBV10-3
d_call: .
j_call: TRBJ1-2
cdr3_aa: CAISESNRGNYGYTF
cdr3_nt: TGTGCCATCAGTGAGTCGAATCGGGGAAACTATGGCTACACCTTC

clone_size: .
v_call: TRBV7-9
d_call: .
j_call: TRBJ1-2
cdr3_aa: CASSDSGGAGGYTF
cdr3_nt: TGTGCCAGCAGCGACTCTGGGGGGGCTGGAGGCTACACCTTC

clone_size: .
v_call: TRBV5-1
d_call: .
j_call: TRBJ2-1
cdr3_aa: CASSRTAVGEQFF
cdr3_nt: TGCGCCAGCAGCAGGACGGCGGTCGGTGAGCAGTTCTTC

clone_size: .
v_call: TRBV5-6
d_call: .
j_call: TRBJ1-2
cdr3_aa: CASSSYTGAAPSYGYTF
cdr3_nt: TGTGCCAGCAGCTCTTACACCGGGGCAGCACCTTCCTATGGCTACACCTTC

clone_size: few
v_call: TRBV11-3
d_call: .
j_call: TRBJ1-4
cdr3_aa: CASSWRSSNEKLFF
cdr3_nt: TGTGCCAGCAGCTGGAGGTCTAGTAATGAAAAACTGTTTTTT

clone_size: .
v_call: TRBV11-2
d_call: TRBD2
j_call: TRBJ2-1
cdr3_aa: CASSNGLVSYNEQFF
cdr3_nt: TGTGCCAGCAGCAACGGACTAGTCTCCTACAATGAGCAGTTCTTC

clone_size: .
v_call: TRBV7-2
d_call: .
j_call: TRBJ2-1
cdr3_aa: CASSLTRAIGSDEQFF
cdr3_nt: TGTGCCAGCAGCTTAACCAGGGCGATAGGTTCGGATGAGCAGTTCTTC

clone_size: .
v_call: TRBV6-5
d_call: .
j_call: TRBJ1-4
cdr3_aa: CASSYGGIDEKLFF
cdr3_nt: TGTGCCAGCAGTTACGGCGGGATTGATGAAAAACTGTTTTTT

clone_size: once
v_call: TRBV19
d_call: .
j_call: TRBJ2-3
cdr3_aa: CASSIGSSEGTDTQYF
cdr3_nt: TGTGCCAGTAGTATAGGGTCATCTGAGGGCACAGATACGCAGTATTTT

clone_size: few
v_call: TRBV5-4
d_call: .
j_call: TRBJ2-2
cdr3_aa: CASSLGGSNTGELFF
cdr3_nt: TGTGCCAGCAGCTTGGGCGGGTCGAACACCGGGGAGCTGTTTTTT

clone_size: .
v_call: TRBV5-6
d_call: TRBD1
j_call: TRBJ2-1
cdr3_aa: CASSYGRGPNEQFF
cdr3_nt: TGTGCCAGCAGTTACGGCAGGGGGCCGAATGAGCAGTTCTTC

clone_size: .
v_call: TRBV6-1
d_call: .
j_call: TRBJ2-5
cdr3_aa: CASSEVWETQYF
cdr3_nt: TGTGCCAGCAGTGAAGTCTGGGAGACCCAGTACTTC

clone_size: .
v_call: TRBV19
d_call: .
j_call: TRBJ2-2
cdr3_aa: CASSASTGSGELFF
cdr3_nt: TGTGCCAGTAGCGCTAGTACTGGAAGCGGGGAGCTGTTTTTT

clone_size: .
v_call: TRBV27
d_call: .
j_call: TRBJ2-5
cdr3_aa: CASSLREGETQYF
cdr3_nt: TGTGCCAGCAGTTTAAGGGAAGGCGAGACCCAGTACTTC

clone_size: .
v_call: TRBV28
d_call: .
j_call: TRBJ1-2
cdr3_aa: CASKSGEGNYGYTF
cdr3_nt: TGTGCCAGCAAGTCAGGGGAGGGCAATTATGGCTACACCTTC

clone_size: .
v_call: TRBV7-2
d_call: .
j_call: TRBJ1-4
cdr3_aa: CASSLPGANEKLFF
cdr3_nt: TGTGCCAGCAGCTTACCAGGAGCTAATGAAAAACTGTTTTTT

clone_size: .
v_call: TRBV9
d_call: .
j_call: TRBJ1-2
cdr3_aa: CASSPGLRRGYTF
cdr3_nt: TGTGCCAGCAGCCCCGGTTTAAGGCGTGGCTACACCTTC

clone_size: .
v_call: TRBV27
d_call: TRBD1
j_call: TRBJ1-5
cdr3_aa: CASRSGTGIQPQHF
cdr3_nt: TGTGCCAGCCGCTCCGGGACAGGGATTCAGCCCCAGCATTTT

clone_size: .
v_call: TRBV7-9
d_call: .
j_call: TRBJ1-2
cdr3_aa: CASSLGNGPYGYTF
cdr3_nt: TGTGCCAGCAGCTTAGGTAACGGCCCCTATGGCTACACCTTC

clone_size: .
v_call: TRBV10-2
d_call: TRBD1
j_call: TRBJ1-1
cdr3_aa: CASSKNRGGNTEAFF
cdr3_nt: TGCGCCAGCAGCAAGAACAGGGGTGGGAACACTGAAGCTTTCTTT

clone_size: .
v_call: TRBV19
d_call: TRBD1
j_call: TRBJ1-2
cdr3_aa: CASSTGQRTNYGYTF
cdr3_nt: TGTGCCAGTAGTACGGGACAGAGAACAAACTATGGCTACACCTTC

clone_size: .
v_call: TRBV12-5
d_call: TRBD2
j_call: TRBJ2-2
cdr3_aa: CASGGTRAGELFF
cdr3_nt: TGTGCTAGTGGCGGGACTAGAGCCGGGGAGCTGTTTTTT